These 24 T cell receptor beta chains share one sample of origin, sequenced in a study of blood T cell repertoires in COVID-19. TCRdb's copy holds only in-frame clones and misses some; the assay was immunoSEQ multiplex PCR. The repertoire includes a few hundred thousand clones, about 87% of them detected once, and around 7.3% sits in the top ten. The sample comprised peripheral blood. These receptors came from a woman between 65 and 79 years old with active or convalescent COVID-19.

The CDR3 sequence: CASSYRELTEAFF. Here the CDR3 DNA reads TGTGCCAGCAGCTACAGGGAGCTCACTGAAGCTTTCTTT. V gene TRBV11-2 combines with J gene TRBJ1-1; D possibly corresponds to TRBD1 (6 bases). The CDR3 consists of 13 residues. Between the trimmed V and J ends, which lost 4 bases and 4 bases, there was a span of 10 bases. Germline V gene data show CDR1 as SGHAT and CDR2 as FQNNGV.

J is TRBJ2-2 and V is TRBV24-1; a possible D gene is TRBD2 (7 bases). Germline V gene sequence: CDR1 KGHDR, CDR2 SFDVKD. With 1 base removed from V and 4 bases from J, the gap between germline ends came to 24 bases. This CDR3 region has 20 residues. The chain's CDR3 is CATSDLGGVRAKKGTGELFF. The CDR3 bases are TGTGCCACCAGTGATTTAGGGGGGGTCAGGGCGAAAAAGGGCACCGGGGAGCTGTTTTTT.

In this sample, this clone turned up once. The CDR3 region is CASSRAGSNTGELFF. The CDR3 DNA reads as TGTGCCAGCAGCCGGGCGGGGTCGAACACCGGGGAGCTGTTTTTT. The rearrangement joins TRBV5-4 to TRBJ2-2; D is perhaps TRBD2 (6 bases). This CDR3 region has 15 residues. The germline V and J ends were trimmed by 4 bases and 0 bases, with 10 bases remaining between them. Germline lookup yields CDR1 SGHNT and CDR2 YYREEE (reference sequence).

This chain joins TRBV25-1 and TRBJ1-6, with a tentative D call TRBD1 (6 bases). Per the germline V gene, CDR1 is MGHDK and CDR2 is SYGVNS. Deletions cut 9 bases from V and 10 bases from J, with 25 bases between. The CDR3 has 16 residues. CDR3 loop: CASKPPTGSEGSPLHF. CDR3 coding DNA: TGTGCCAGTAAACCCCCCACAGGGTCTGAGGGCTCACCCCTCCACTTT.

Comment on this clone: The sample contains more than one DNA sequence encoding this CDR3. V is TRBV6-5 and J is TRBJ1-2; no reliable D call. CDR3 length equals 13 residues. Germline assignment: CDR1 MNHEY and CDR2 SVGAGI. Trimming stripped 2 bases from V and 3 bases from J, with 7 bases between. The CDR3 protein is CASSYGQYYGYTF. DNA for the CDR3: TGTGCCAGCAGTTACGGGCAGTACTATGGCTACACCTTC.

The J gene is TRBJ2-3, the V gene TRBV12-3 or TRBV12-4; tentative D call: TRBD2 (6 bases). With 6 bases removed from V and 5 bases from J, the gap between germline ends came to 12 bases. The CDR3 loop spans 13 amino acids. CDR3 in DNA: TGTGCCAGCAGCCTTGTGGGGGGAGATACGCAGTATTTT. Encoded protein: CASSLVGGDTQYF.

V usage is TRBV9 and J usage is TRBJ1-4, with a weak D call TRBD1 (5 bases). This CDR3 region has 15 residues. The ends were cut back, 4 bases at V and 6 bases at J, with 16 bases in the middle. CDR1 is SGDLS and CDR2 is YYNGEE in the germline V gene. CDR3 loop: CASSPHWGGDEKLFF. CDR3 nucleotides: TGTGCCAGCAGCCCCCATTGGGGGGGAGATGAAAAACTGTTTTTT.

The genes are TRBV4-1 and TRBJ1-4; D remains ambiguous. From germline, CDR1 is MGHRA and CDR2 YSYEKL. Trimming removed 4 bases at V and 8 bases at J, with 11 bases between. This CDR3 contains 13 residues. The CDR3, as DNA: TGCGCCAGCAGCCCTCTGTTGGGCGAAAAACTGTTTTTT. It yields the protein CASSPLLGEKLFF.

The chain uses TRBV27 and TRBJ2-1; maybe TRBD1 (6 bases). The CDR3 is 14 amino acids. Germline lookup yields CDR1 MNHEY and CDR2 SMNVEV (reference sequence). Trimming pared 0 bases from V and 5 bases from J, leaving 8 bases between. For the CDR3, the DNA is TGTGCCAGCAGTTTATCGGACAGCCACAATGAGCAGTTCTTC. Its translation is CASSLSDSHNEQFF.

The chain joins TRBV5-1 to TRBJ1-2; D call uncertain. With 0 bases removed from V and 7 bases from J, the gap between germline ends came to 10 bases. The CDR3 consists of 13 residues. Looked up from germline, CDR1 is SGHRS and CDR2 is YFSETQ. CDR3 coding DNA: TGCGCCAGCAGCTTGGGGAGGGAACGTGGCTACACCTTC. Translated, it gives CASSLGRERGYTF.

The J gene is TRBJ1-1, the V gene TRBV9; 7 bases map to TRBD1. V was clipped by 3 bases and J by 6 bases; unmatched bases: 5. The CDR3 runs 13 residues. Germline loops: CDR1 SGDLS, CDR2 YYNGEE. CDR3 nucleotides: TGTGCCAGCAGCGGAGGGGGCCGGGCTGAAGCTTTCTTT. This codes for CASSGGGRAEAFF. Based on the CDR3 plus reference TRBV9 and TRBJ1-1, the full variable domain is DSGVTQTPKHLITATGQRVTLRCSPRSGDLSVYWYQQSLDQGLQFLIQYYNGEERAKGNILERFSAQQFPDLHSELNLSSLELGDSALYFCASSGGGRAEAFFGQGTRLTVV.

CDR3 DNA sequence: TGTGCCAGCTCACCAGGGGGACAGGTTAGCAATCAGCCCCAGCATTTT. It translates to CASSPGGQVSNQPQHF. The chain couples TRBV18 to TRBJ1-5; 8 bases are a match to TRBD1. The CDR3 is 16 residues long. Germline CDR1 and CDR2: KGHSH and LQKENI. V shed 2 bases, J shed 0 bases, and the junction held 3 bases outside the gene matches. The whole variable domain, remainder taken from reference TRBV18 and TRBJ1-5, is NAGVMQNPRHLVRRRGQEARLRCSPMKGHSHVYWYRQLPEEGLKFMVYLQKENIIDESGMPKERFSAEFPKEGPSILRIQQVVRGDSAAYFCASSPGGQVSNQPQHFGDGTRLSIL.

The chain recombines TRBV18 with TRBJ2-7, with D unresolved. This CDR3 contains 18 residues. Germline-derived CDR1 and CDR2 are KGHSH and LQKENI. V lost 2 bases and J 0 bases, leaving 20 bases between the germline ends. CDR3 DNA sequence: TGTGCCAGCTCACCAATGGGTACTCGCGACTGGAGCTCCTACGAGCAGTACTTC. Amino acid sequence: CASSPMGTRDWSSYEQYF. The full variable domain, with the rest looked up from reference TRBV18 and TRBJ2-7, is NAGVMQNPRHLVRRRGQEARLRCSPMKGHSHVYWYRQLPEEGLKFMVYLQKENIIDESGMPKERFSAEFPKEGPSILRIQQVVRGDSAAYFCASSPMGTRDWSSYEQYFGPGTRLTVT.

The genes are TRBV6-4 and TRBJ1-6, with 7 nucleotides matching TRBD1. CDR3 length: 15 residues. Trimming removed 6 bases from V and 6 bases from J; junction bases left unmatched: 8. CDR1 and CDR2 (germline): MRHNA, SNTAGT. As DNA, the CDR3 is TGTGCCAGCAGCACAGGGGTCAGAATTAATTCACCCCTCCACTTT. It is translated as CASSTGVRINSPLHF.

Here the CDR3 reads CASSLTFGQGSGYTF. The CDR3 region has the DNA TGTGCCAGCAGCCTAACCTTTGGACAGGGATCTGGCTACACCTTC. This chain uses TRBV5-5 with TRBJ1-2; 8 bases are a match to TRBD1. This CDR3 is built from 15 residues. Germline CDR1 SGHKS, CDR2 YYEKEE (reference sequence). The V gene end was trimmed by 4 bases and the J gene end by 7 bases; junction bases not matched to a gene: 12.

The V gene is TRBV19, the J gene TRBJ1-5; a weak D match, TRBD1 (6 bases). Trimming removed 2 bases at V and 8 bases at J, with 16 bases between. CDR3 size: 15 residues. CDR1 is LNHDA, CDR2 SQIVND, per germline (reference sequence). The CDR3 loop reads CASSIPGGGLKPQHF. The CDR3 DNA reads TGTGCCAGTAGTATACCTGGGGGGGGCTTAAAGCCCCAGCATTTT.

The CDR3, as DNA: TGCGCCAGCAGCCTGAACACCCGGGAAGACACTGAAGCTTTCTTT. It codes for CASSLNTREDTEAFF. The chain has TRBV4-3 and TRBJ1-1; D gene unclear. The V gene lost 4 bases and the J gene lost 3 bases, with 15 bases spanning the gap. Per germline, CDR1 LGHNA and CDR2 YSLEER. The CDR3 is 15 residues long.

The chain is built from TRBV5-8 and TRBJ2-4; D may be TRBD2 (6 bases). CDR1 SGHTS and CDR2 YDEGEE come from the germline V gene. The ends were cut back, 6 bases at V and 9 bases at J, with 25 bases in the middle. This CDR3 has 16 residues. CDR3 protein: CASTLSGGLPLGIQYF. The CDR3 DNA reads TGTGCCAGCACGCTGTCCGGGGGACTCCCCTTGGGCATTCAGTACTTC. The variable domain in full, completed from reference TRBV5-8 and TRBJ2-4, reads EAGVTQSPTHLIKTRGQQATLRCSPISGHTSVYWYQQALGLGLQFLLWYDEGEERNRGNFPPRFSGRQFPNYSSELNVNALELEDSALYLCASTLSGGLPLGIQYFGAGTRLSVL.

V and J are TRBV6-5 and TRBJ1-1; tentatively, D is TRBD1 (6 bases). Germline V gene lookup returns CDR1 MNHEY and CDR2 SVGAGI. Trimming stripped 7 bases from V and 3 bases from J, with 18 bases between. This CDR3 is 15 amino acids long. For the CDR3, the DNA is TGTGCCAGCAACCCACAGGGTGGAGCGGACACTGAAGCTTTCTTT. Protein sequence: CASNPQGGADTEAFF.

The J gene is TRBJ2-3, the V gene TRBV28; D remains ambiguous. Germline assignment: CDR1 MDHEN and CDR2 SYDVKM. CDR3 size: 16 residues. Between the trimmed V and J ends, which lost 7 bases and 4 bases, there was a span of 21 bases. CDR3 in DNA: TGTGCCAGCAAAGCCCAACAGTTGGCAGGTGCAGATACGCAGTATTTT. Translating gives CASKAQQLAGADTQYF.

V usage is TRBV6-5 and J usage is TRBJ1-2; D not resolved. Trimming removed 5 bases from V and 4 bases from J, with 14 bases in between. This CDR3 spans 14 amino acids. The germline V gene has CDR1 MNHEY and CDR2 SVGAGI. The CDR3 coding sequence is TGTGCCAGCAGTAACGGAGTTTCTATCTATGGCTACACCTTC. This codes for CASSNGVSIYGYTF.

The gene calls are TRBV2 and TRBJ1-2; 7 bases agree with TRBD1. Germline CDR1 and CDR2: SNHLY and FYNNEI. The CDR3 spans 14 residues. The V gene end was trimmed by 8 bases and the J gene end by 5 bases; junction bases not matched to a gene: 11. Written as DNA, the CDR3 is TGTGCCAGCCCTGGACCCGGGACAGATTATGGCTACACCTTC. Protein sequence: CASPGPGTDYGYTF.

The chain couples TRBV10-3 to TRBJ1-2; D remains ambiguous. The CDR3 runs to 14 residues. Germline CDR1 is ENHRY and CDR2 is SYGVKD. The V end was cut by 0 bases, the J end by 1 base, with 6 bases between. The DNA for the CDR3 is TGTGCCATCAGTGAGTCAACGGTTAACTATGGCTACACCTTC. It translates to CAISESTVNYGYTF.

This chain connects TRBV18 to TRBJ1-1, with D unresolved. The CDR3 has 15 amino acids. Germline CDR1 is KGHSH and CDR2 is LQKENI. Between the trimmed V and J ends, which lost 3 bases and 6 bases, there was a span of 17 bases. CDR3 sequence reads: CASSPIGRPSAEAFF. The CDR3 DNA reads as TGTGCCAGCTCACCTATTGGCCGCCCCAGCGCTGAAGCTTTCTTT.